This TCR beta chain derives from a study of blood T cell repertoires in COVID-19. For the study at large: Sites in the United States, Italy and Spain provided acute and convalescent COVID-19 samples. Sources were T cells, B-cell-depleted T cells, or PBMCs; the material itself was cDNA or gDNA.

In the original processing: Amplification from reference gene primers served as the basis for estimated nucleated cell counts. TCRdb's table, derived via immunoSEQ multiplex PCR, lists solely in-frame clones and lacks some. D and trimming were read from the DNA, whereas the V and J calls and clone size are those reported in that table. Of about 130,000 clones listed, about 90% are singletons. The CDR3 runs 13 residues. Trimming shortened V by 3 bases and J by 2 bases, and 8 bases separated the two germline ends. In germline, CDR1 is KGHSH, CDR2 LQKENI. The V and J genes are TRBV18 and TRBJ2-7; D might be TRBD1 (6 bases). Specimen: peripheral blood. The receptor's source is a woman in her forties or fifties who had recovered from COVID-19. The CDR3 protein is CASSPRGTYEQYF. The CDR3 bases are TGTGCCAGCTCACCGAGGGGGACCTACGAGCAGTACTTC.